These 21 T cell receptor beta chains were all obtained from the same sample, sequenced in a study of T cells in women clearing cervical HPV infection. Sequencing used immunoSEQ multiplex PCR; TCRdb keeps in-frame clones, though not all of them. The listing records tens of thousands of clones. The sample comprised blood buffy coat. These receptors were collected from a woman aged 18 to 69 with a cervical HPV16 infection that either progressed to CIN3+ or cleared (not recorded which).

As regards this clone: A read error may produce the germline difference seen at one junction end. The read terminates 3 residues before the CDR3 end, so the remaining end is supplied by the germline J gene. Other DNA sequences in the sample encode the same CDR3. This chain joins TRBV19 and TRBJ1-3, with 7 bases that match TRBD1. CDR1 is LNHDA, CDR2 SQIVND, per germline (reference sequence). This CDR3 has 14 residues. The sequenced part of the CDR3 DNA is TGTGCCAGTATGGACAGGAGCTCTGGAAACACA. This gives the protein CASMDRSSGNT. In full, the CDR3 reads CASMDRSSGNTIYF.

As regards this clone: The DNA ends 3 residues before the CDR3 does, and the rest of the CDR3 is filled in from the germline J gene. The chain has TRBV7-7 and TRBJ1-2; weak D call: TRBD1 (6 bases). Germline CDR1 SSHAT, CDR2 FNYEAQ (reference sequence). The CDR3 consists of 16 residues. CDR3: CASSFSPAMGAGEYTF. The sequenced part of the CDR3 DNA is TGTGCCAGCAGCTTTAGCCCGGCTATGGGGGCGGGTGAA.

CDR3 DNA, as far as it was read: TGTGCCAGTAGTACCTGGCTCAATGAG. Amino acids: CASSTWLNE. The entire CDR3 reads CASSTWLNEQFF. The chain is built from TRBV19 and TRBJ2-1; D not resolved. With the read ending 3 residues before the CDR3 end, the germline J gene is used to fill in that end. V was cut by 4 bases and J by 6 bases, with 7 bases left in between. This CDR3 spans 12 amino acids. Germline CDR1 and CDR2: LNHDA and SQIVND (reference sequence).

Its frequency marks this clone as large (0.1 to 1%). The missing CDR3 end, 3 residues past where the read stops, is filled in from the germline J gene. This chain links TRBV16 with TRBJ2-1; 9 bases map to TRBD1. The CDR3 is made up of 15 amino acids. V was pared by 0 bases and J by 9 bases, with 6 bases of the junction left unmatched. Germline CDR1 reads KGHSY; CDR2 reads FQNENV. The CDR3 is CASSQSTGGMGEQFF. The sequenced part of the CDR3 DNA is TGTGCCAGCAGCCAATCGACAGGGGGAATGGGTGAG.

For this clone: The CDR3 end lies 3 residues beyond the end of the read and is filled in from the germline J gene. The V gene is TRBV20-1, the J gene TRBJ1-4; TRBD1 might be the D (5 bases). Germline lookup yields CDR1 DFQATT and CDR2 SNEGSKA (reference sequence). The V end was cut by 3 bases, the J end by 0 bases, with 14 bases between. CDR3 length: 16 residues. CDR3 DNA (partial): TGCAGTGCTAGCTATGGGGCGGATGCAACTAATGAAAAA. Its protein product is CSASYGADATNEK. The whole CDR3 is CSASYGADATNEKLFF.

Turning to this clone: The read is 3 residues too short to cover the CDR3 end, so that end is filled in from the germline J gene. This chain connects TRBV20-1 to TRBJ2-3, with a tentative D call TRBD2 (7 bases). This CDR3 is 13 amino acids long. Per the germline V gene, CDR1 is DFQATT and CDR2 is SNEGSKA (reference sequence). The sequenced CDR3 bases are TGCAGTGCTGTCACCCAGGGGAGGGAGACG. This codes for CSAVTQGRET. The full-length CDR3 reads as CSAVTQGRETQYF.

Concerning this clone itself: Sequencing ends 3 residues short of the CDR3 end; the germline J gene provides the rest. This chain connects TRBV20-1 to TRBJ1-2, with 7 bases identical to TRBD1. The trim removed 5 bases at V and 4 bases at J, leaving 7 bases unmatched. This CDR3 contains 13 residues. Germline CDR1 reads DFQATT; CDR2 reads SNEGSKA (reference sequence). CDR3 DNA (partial): TGCAGTGCTCTCGGGACAGACTTCTATGGC. Residues: CSALGTDFYG. The whole CDR3 protein reads CSALGTDFYGYTF.

Concerning this clone: The read ends 3 residues early relative to the CDR3; the germline J gene fills the gap. The rearrangement links TRBV7-2 to TRBJ2-3; 8 nucleotides align to TRBD2. The CDR3 totals 15 residues. The germline CDR1 and CDR2 sequences are SGHTA and FQGNSA. CDR3 DNA (partial): TGTGCCAGCAGCTTTTCGGGGGGGAACAATCAGCCG. Amino acid sequence: CASSFSGGNNQP. The entire CDR3 protein is CASSFSGGNNQPQYF.

Details on this clone: The DNA ends 3 residues before the CDR3 does, and the rest of the CDR3 is filled in from the germline J gene. This rearrangement joins TRBV19 to TRBJ2-3; possibly TRBD2 for D (6 bases). V was cut by 3 bases and J by 0 bases, with 22 bases left in between. This CDR3 region has 19 residues. From germline, CDR1 is LNHDA and CDR2 SQIVND (reference sequence). Incomplete CDR3 DNA: TGTGCCAGTAGTATGAACCGACGGGCAGGGAGGTATAGCACAGATACG. This translates into CASSMNRRAGRYSTDT. The complete CDR3 protein is CASSMNRRAGRYSTDTQYF.

To note about this clone: The read terminates 3 residues ahead of where the CDR3 ends, so the germline J gene completes it. This chain joins TRBV18 and TRBJ1-2, with TRBD1 matching 7 bases. V trimming: 3 bases; J trimming: 4 bases; junction bases outside the gene matches: 8. Germline CDR1 is KGHSH and CDR2 is LQKENI. The CDR3 length is 15 residues. The CDR3 spells CASSPDRNELYGYTF. CDR3 bases read: TGTGCCAGCTCACCGGACAGGAATGAGCTCTATGGC.

Concerning this clone itself: The read ends 3 residues early relative to the CDR3; the germline J gene fills the gap. The V and J genes are TRBV5-6 and TRBJ2-7; maybe TRBD2 (6 bases). Germline V gene lookup returns CDR1 SGHDT and CDR2 YYEEEE. The CDR3 length is 15 residues. V was shortened by 0 bases and J by 3 bases, with 13 bases between the two germline ends. The covered CDR3 bases are TGTGCCAGCAGCTTGGCCCGGGTGGGGGGCTACGAG. Protein: CASSLARVGGYE. The full CDR3 sequence reads CASSLARVGGYEQYF. The entire variable domain, with the rest obtained from reference TRBV5-6 and TRBJ2-7, is as follows: DAGVTQSPTHLIKTRGQQVTLRCSPKSGHDTVSWYQQALGQGPQFIFQYYEEEERQRGNFPDRFSGHQFPNYSSELNVNALLLGDSALYLCASSLARVGGYEQYFGPGTRLTVT.

Turning to this clone: The sequence runs out 3 residues before the end of the CDR3; the remainder is reconstructed from the germline J gene. This sequence joins TRBV5-1 and TRBJ2-2, with unresolved D. Per germline, CDR1 SGHRS and CDR2 YFSETQ. CDR3 length: 14 amino acids. Trimming removed 5 bases at V and 1 base at J, with 9 bases between. The CDR3 here is CASRVSLNTGELFF. The sequenced part of the CDR3 DNA is TGCGCCAGCAGGGTTAGTTTGAACACCGGGGAG.

As to this clone: The read halts 3 residues ahead of the CDR3 end, with the missing end drawn from the germline J gene. The chain combines TRBV7-9 with TRBJ1-2; TRBD1 agrees at 7 bases. The CDR3 has 14 amino acids. Germline CDR1 reads SEHNR; CDR2 reads FQNEAQ (reference sequence). The trim removed 6 bases at V and 4 bases at J, leaving 8 bases unmatched. The part of the CDR3 DNA that was read is TGTGCCAGCAGTTCTCGACAGGGCGGCTATGGC. Protein product: CASSSRQGGYG. The CDR3 in full is CASSSRQGGYGYTF.

This chain's CDR3 is CAWSLDREETQYF. The sequenced CDR3 bases are TGTGCCTGGAGTTTGGACAGGGAAGAGACG. The V and J genes are TRBV30 and TRBJ2-3, with TRBD1 matching 8 bases. The read finishes 3 residues shy of the CDR3 end, and the germline J gene is used to complete it. This CDR3 is built from 13 residues. The germline V gene encodes CDR1 GTSNPN and CDR2 SVGIG (reference sequence).

A word on this clone: The read is 3 residues too short to cover the CDR3 end, so that end is filled in from the germline J gene. The chain employs TRBV5-1 and TRBJ1-3; possible D gene TRBD1, 6 bases. The CDR3 has 16 residues. Germline V gene sequence: CDR1 SGHRS, CDR2 YFSETQ. Trimming shortened V by 2 bases and J by 2 bases, and 14 bases separated the two germline ends. The sequenced part of the CDR3 DNA is TGCGCCAGCAGCTTAGCAGGGGATTCGGCTGGAAACACC. This codes for CASSLAGDSAGNT. The CDR3 in full is CASSLAGDSAGNTIYF.

A word on this clone: The read falls 3 residues short of the CDR3 end, and the missing part is taken from the germline J gene. The chain joins TRBV18 to TRBJ2-3, with TRBD2 matching over 13 bases. CDR1 is KGHSH, CDR2 LQKENI, per germline. This CDR3 comprises 17 residues. With 3 bases clipped from V and 4 bases from J, the junction kept 7 bases outside the gene matches. The CDR3: CASSPVTSGGASDTQYF. Partial CDR3 DNA: TGTGCCAGCTCACCGGTAACTAGCGGGGGGGCCTCAGATACG.

Details on this clone: The read ends 3 residues shy of where the CDR3 ends; the end is completed using the germline J gene. The rearrangement uses TRBV3-1 (or the pseudogene TRBV3-2) and TRBJ1-2; 7 bases agree with TRBD1. The CDR3 length is 14 residues. In germline, CDR1 is LGHDT, CDR2 YNNKEL (reference sequence). V was pared by 0 bases and J by 4 bases, with 2 bases of the junction left unmatched. The CDR3 DNA, read in part, is TGTGCCAGCAGCCAAGAGAGACAGGGCTATGGC. It specifies CASSQERQGYG. The CDR3 in its entirety is CASSQERQGYGYTF.

Comment on this clone: The CDR3 extends 3 residues past the end of the read, so its final part is completed from the germline J gene. The chain has TRBV19 and TRBJ1-1, with D possibly TRBD1 on 5 matching bases. V was pared by 6 bases and J by 1 base, with 9 bases between. Germline CDR1 and CDR2: LNHDA and SQIVND (reference sequence). The CDR3 runs 13 residues. The DNA read from the CDR3 is TGTGCCAGTAGGGGCGGGGGGAACACTGAA. This encodes CASRGGGNTE. The CDR3 reads in full as CASRGGGNTEAFF.

As to this clone: The read terminates 3 residues ahead of where the CDR3 ends, so the germline J gene completes it. The chain is built from TRBV29-1 and TRBJ2-1; 9 nucleotides line up with TRBD2. Looked up from germline, CDR1 is SQVTM and CDR2 is ANQGSEA. The CDR3 runs to 16 residues. The trim removed 6 bases at V and 2 bases at J, leaving 11 bases unmatched. CDR3 region: CSVRGGAGGAYNEQFF. The part of the CDR3 DNA that was read is TGCAGCGTCCGCGGGGGGGCGGGGGGCGCCTACAATGAG.

As for this clone: The read ends 3 residues shy of where the CDR3 ends; the end is completed using the germline J gene. The gene calls are TRBV7-8 and TRBJ2-1, with D possibly TRBD2 on 6 matching bases. Germline CDR1 SGHVS, CDR2 FQNEAQ. The CDR3 spans 14 residues. V gave up 3 bases and J gave up 8 bases, with 14 bases separating them. CDR3 residues: CASSLGLPRDEQFF. The part of the CDR3 DNA that was read is TGTGCCAGCAGCTTGGGACTGCCACGGGATGAG.

On this clone: The CDR3 is cut off 3 residues early in the read; its end comes from the germline J gene. This sample includes further DNA sequences coding for the same CDR3. The V and J genes are TRBV20-1 and TRBJ1-6; possibly TRBD1 for D (6 bases). This CDR3 contains 13 residues. Germline CDR1 DFQATT, CDR2 SNEGSKA (reference sequence). The CDR3: CSATPGDGSPLHF. Incomplete CDR3 DNA: TGCAGTGCTACCCCAGGGGACGGCTCGCCC.